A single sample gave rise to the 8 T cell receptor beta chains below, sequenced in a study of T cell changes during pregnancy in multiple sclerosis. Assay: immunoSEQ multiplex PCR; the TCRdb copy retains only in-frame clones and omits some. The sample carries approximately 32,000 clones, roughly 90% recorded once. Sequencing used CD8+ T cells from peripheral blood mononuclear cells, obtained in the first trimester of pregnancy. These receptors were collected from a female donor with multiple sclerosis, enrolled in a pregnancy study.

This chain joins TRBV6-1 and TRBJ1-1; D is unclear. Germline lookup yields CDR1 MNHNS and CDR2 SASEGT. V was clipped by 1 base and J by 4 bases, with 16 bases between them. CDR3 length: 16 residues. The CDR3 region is CASSEGGGVVTTEAFF. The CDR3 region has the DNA TGTGCCAGCAGTGAAGGAGGCGGGGTAGTTACCACTGAAGCTTTCTTT.

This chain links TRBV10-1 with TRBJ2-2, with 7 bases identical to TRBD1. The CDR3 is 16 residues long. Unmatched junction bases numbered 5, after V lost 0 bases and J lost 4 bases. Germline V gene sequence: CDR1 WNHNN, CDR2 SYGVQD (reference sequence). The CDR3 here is CASSESVDRATGELFF. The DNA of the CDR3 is TGCGCCAGCAGTGAGTCGGTCGACAGGGCCACCGGGGAGCTGTTTTTT.

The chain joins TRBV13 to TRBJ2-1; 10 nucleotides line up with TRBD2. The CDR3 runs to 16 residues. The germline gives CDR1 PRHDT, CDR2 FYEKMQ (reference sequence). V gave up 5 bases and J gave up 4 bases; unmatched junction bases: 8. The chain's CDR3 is CASSPSGTSVYNEQFF. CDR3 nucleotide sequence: TGTGCCAGCAGCCCCTCCGGGACTAGCGTGTACAATGAGCAGTTCTTC.

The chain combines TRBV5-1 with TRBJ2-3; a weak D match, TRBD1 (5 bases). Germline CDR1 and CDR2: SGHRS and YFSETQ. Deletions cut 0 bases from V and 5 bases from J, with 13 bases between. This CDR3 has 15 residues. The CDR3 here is CASSLALGREDTQYF. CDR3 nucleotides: TGCGCCAGCAGCTTGGCTTTGGGGCGTGAAGATACGCAGTATTTT. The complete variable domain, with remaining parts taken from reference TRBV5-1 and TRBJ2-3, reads KAGVTQTPRYLIKTRGQQVTLSCSPISGHRSVSWYQQTPGQGLQFLFEYFSETQRNKGNFPGRFSGRQFSNSRSEMNVSTLELGDSALYLCASSLALGREDTQYFGPGTRLTVL.

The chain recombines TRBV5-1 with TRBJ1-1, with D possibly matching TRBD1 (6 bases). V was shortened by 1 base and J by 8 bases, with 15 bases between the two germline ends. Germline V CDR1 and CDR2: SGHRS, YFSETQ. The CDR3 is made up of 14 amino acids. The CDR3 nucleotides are TGCGCCAGCAGCTTGTGGGGACCCGGACAGGAAGCTTTCTTT. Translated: CASSLWGPGQEAFF.

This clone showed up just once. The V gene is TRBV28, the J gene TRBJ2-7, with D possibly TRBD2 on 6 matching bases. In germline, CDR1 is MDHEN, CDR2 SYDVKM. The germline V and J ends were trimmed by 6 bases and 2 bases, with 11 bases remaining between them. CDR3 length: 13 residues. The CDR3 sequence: CASSPGGPYEQYF. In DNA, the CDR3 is TGTGCCAGCAGCCCCGGGGGTCCCTACGAGCAGTACTTC.

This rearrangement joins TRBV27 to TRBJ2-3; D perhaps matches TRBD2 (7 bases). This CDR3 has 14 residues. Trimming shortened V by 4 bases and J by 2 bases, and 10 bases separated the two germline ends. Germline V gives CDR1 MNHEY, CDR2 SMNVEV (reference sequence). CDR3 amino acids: CASSSAGATDTQYF. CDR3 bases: TGTGCCAGCAGTTCTGCGGGGGCCACAGATACGCAGTATTTT.

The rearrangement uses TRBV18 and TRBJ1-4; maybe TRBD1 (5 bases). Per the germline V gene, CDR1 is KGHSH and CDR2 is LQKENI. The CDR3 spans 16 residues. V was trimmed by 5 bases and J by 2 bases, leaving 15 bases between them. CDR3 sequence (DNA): TGTGCCAGCTCAGACGACAGAATGTTGACTAATGAAAAACTGTTTTTT. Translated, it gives CASSDDRMLTNEKLFF.